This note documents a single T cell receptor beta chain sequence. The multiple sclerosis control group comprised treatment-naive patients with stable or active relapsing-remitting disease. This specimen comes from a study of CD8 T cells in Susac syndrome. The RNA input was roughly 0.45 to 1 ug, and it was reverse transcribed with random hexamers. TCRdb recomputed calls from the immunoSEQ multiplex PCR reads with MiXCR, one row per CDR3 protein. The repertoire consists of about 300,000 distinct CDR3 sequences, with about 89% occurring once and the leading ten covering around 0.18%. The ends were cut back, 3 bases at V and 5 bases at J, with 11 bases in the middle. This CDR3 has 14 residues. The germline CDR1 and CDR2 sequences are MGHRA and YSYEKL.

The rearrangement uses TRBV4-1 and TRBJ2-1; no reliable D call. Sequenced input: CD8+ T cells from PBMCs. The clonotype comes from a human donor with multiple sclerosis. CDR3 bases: TGCGCCAGCAGCCAGGATAGGGCGCACAATGAGCAGTTCTTC. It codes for CASSQDRAHNEQFF.